This T cell receptor (beta chain) was documented in a study of blood T cell repertoires in COVID-19 (TCRdb year 2020). For the study in its entirety: Samples covering the acute and convalescent phases of COVID-19 were provided by collaborators in the United States, Italy and Spain. The material from the prospective study consisted of cDNA or gDNA derived from T cells, B-cell-depleted T cells, or PBMCs. The dataset comprised deeply sampled blood TCRbeta repertoires from subjects exposed to, actively infected with, or recovered from COVID-19. The repertoires were made available in a free public database intended to serve as a resource for research on the immune response to SARS-CoV-2. The samples were drawn from two sources: the first 160 participants of the ongoing ImmuneRACE study, and 1,254 subjects contributed by 6 global collaborators. Nearly every sample came with metadata listing a de-identified subject ID, COVID-19 status, age in years and sex. Where available, HLA class I and class II types were obtained from metadata supplied by the sample provider rather than from assay-based typing. The full study reports these points: Clinical and demographic metadata were provided uncurated, with the amount varying by source and participant.

TCRbeta CDR3 regions were amplified from genomic DNA using the immunoSEQ Assay, a bias-controlled multiplex PCR. Per the original workflow: The number of nucleated cells in each sample was estimated from the amplification of reference gene primers within the assay. Sequence reads were collapsed and filtered to measure the absolute abundance of every unique TCRbeta CDR3 rearrangement. For each sample, productive Simpson clonality was calculated by taking the square root of Simpson's diversity index across productive rearrangements. Held by TCRdb, this immuneACCESS table contains in-frame sequences only and omits some clones. Under half of the omission traces to an unresolved V gene where checked; the cause of the rest is unknown. The D gene and trimming were derived from the DNA, and the V and J assignments and clone size from that table. The sample has hundreds of thousands of clones on record, roughly 88% of them singletons. The ten largest make up over 5.5% of the sample.

In Seattle, one collaborating source enrolled patients while the infection was active and tracked those patients longitudinally over the course of disease. Each collaborating institution followed its own protocols to collect whole blood in K2EDTA tubes. For TCRbeta analysis, collaborator samples were shipped as frozen whole blood, as isolated PBMCs, or as DNA extracted from either sample type. With respect to this clone: Its antigen is unknown. Within one base of it there is no much larger clone, and no base qualities were kept.

The V and J ends are trimmed by 7 bases and 0 bases, leaving 12 bases between them. The germline V gene sets CDR1 to ENHRY and CDR2 to SYGVKD. Including cysteine and phenylalanine, the CDR3 has 14 amino acids. Only the CDR3 portion is preserved as DNA: 42 bases, with reading frame beginning at the first base. Recombination joined TRBV10-3 with TRBJ1-2, and TRBD1 may be the D gene, going by 6 matching bases. Material for sequencing was peripheral blood. This receptor was obtained from a woman older than 75 with COVID-19, enrolled during active disease. DNA sequence: TGTGCCATCAATTTGGGGGCTGCTAACTATGGCTACACCTTC. It translates to CAINLGAANYGYTF.